This T cell receptor (beta chain) was captured in a study of response to subunit inactivated influenza vaccine. One entry per CDR3 protein results from TCRdb running MiXCR on the RT-PCR reads. The sample yields about 500,000 distinct CDR3 sequences, 6% to 9% seen once. This clonotype showed up just a few times. This sample comprised PBMCs from blood, obtained roughly 24 months after vaccination. This receptor was taken from a man between 50 and 75 years old who received an inactivated influenza vaccine.

The CDR3 here is CASSYLSNQPQHF. Written as DNA, the CDR3 is TGTGCCAGCAGTTACCTTAGCAATCAGCCCCAGCATTTT. The gene calls are TRBV6-2 or TRBV6-3 and TRBJ1-5; D unclear. CDR3 length equals 13 residues. The V gene lost 2 bases and the J gene lost 0 bases, with 2 bases spanning the gap. Germline CDR1 is MNHEY and CDR2 is SVGEGT.